The clone carrying this T cell receptor (beta chain) was found once. V gave up 0 bases and J gave up 4 bases, with 9 bases separating them. Looked up from germline, CDR1 is SGHTA and CDR2 is FQGNSA. This CDR3 has 14 residues. TCR beta CDR3 regions were amplified from RNA transcripts. The TCR CDR3 first-round RT-PCR relied on the HTBI primer set. TCRdb re-called the multiplex PCR reads through MiXCR, storing one row per CDR3 protein. In the table there are some 490,000 distinct CDR3 sequences, roughly 23% of which are singletons. Inclusion characteristics of ophthalmopathy patients comprised a Clinical Activity Score of at least 3, a NOSPECS grade of at least 4, and duration under 3 months. The data belong to a study of T cells in Graves' hyperthyroidism and ophthalmopathy.

Input material: blood. V is TRBV7-2 and J is TRBJ2-5; perhaps TRBD2 as D (5 bases). The source of this sequence is a woman in her 70s with Graves' ophthalmopathy. CDR3 sequence reads: CASSLAGSGETQYF. CDR3 nucleotides: TGTGCCAGCAGCTTAGCAGGGAGTGGAGAGACCCAGTACTTC.